The 2 T cell receptor beta chains presented below share a single source sample, sequenced in a study of control samples from healthy donors and cancer patients. The method was immunoSEQ multiplex PCR; TCRdb's version includes in-frame clones alone and lacks a portion of them. The sample carries tens of thousands of clones, roughly nine tenths recorded once. What was sequenced was PBMCs. The receptors derive from a man aged 35 to 55 with colorectal cancer.

The V call is TRBV4-3, the J call TRBJ2-3; D call uncertain. CDR3 length: 15 residues. Germline V gives CDR1 LGHNA, CDR2 YSLEER. Trimming removed 4 bases from V and 6 bases from J, with 17 bases in between. CDR3 region: CASSLTGPPRDTQYF. Written as DNA, the CDR3 is TGCGCCAGCAGCCTCACCGGACCTCCCCGGGATACGCAGTATTTT.

J is TRBJ1-6 and V is TRBV3-1 (or the pseudogene TRBV3-2); the match to TRBD1 covers 11 bases. CDR3 length: 15 amino acids. Germline loops: CDR1 LGHDT, CDR2 YNNKEL (reference sequence). The V gene end was trimmed by 4 bases and the J gene end by 6 bases; junction bases not matched to a gene: 2. Here the CDR3 reads CASSRGTGGNSPLHF. DNA for the CDR3: TGTGCCAGCAGCCGAGGGACAGGGGGTAATTCACCCCTCCACTTT.